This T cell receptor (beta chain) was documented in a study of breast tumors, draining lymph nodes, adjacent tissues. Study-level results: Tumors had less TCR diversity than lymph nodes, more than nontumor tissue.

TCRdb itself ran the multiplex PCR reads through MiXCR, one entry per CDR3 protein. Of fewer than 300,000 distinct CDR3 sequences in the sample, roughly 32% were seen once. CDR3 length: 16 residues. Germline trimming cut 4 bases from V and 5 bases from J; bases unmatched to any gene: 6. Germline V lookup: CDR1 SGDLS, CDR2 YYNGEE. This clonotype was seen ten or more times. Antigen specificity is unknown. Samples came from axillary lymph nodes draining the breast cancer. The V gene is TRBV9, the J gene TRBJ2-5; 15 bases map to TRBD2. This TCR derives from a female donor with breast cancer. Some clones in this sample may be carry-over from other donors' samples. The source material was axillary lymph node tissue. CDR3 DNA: TGTGCCAGCAGCCGAGGACTAGCGGGAGGGCCGGAGACCCAGTACTTC. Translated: CASSRGLAGGPETQYF.